This T cell receptor (beta chain) originates from a study of blood T cell repertoires in COVID-19 (dated by TCRdb to the early 2020s). Looking at the study overall: Collaborator samples came from the United States, Italy and Spain and covered acute and convalescent phases of COVID-19. The prospective study material was composed of cDNA or gDNA derived from T cells, B-cell-depleted T cells, or PBMCs. The dataset comprised deeply sampled blood TCRbeta repertoires from subjects exposed to, actively infected with, or recovered from COVID-19. The repertoires were released in a freely available public database meant as a resource for research on the immune response to SARS-CoV-2. Samples came from the ongoing ImmuneRACE study (first 160 participants) plus 1,254 subjects from 6 global collaborators. The sample metadata nearly always contained a de-identified subject ID, COVID-19 status, age in years and sex. Where available, HLA class I and class II types were taken from metadata supplied by the sample provider and were not determined by assay-based typing. On the study overall, not on this receptor specifically: Clinical and demographic metadata were provided uncurated, with the amount varying by source and participant.

Note on this clone: What antigen it recognizes has not been identified. Within one base of it there is no much larger clone, and no base qualities were kept.

For this chain, trimming is 1 base at the V end and 4 bases at the J end, and the number of junction bases without a gene match is 8. The CDR3 numbers 17 residues from cysteine through phenylalanine. Of all the DNA, just the CDR3 is kept, 51 bases in frame from base 1. From a lookup of the germline V gene, CDR1 and CDR2 are SGDLS and YYNGEE. The immunoSEQ Assay, a bias-controlled multiplex PCR, was used to amplify TCRbeta CDR3 regions from genomic DNA. In the source study's methods: The number of nucleated cells in each sample was estimated by amplification of reference gene primers within the assay. Sequence reads were collapsed and filtered to measure the absolute abundance of every unique TCRbeta CDR3 rearrangement. For each sample, productive Simpson clonality was calculated by taking the square root of Simpson's diversity index across productive rearrangements. Drawn from immuneACCESS, this table holds only the in-frame rearrangements with V and J called that TCRdb kept. Clones are partly lost; checked studies trace under half to an unresolved V gene and leave the rest unexplained. That table gives V, J and clone size, and the DNA gave D and trimming. The sample table lists approximately 300,000 clones, roughly 89% of them with a count of one. The top ten hold roughly a tenth of the sample.

In the prospective study, participants were about 18 to 100 years old, resided in 25 or so geographic areas of the United States, and were enrolled through a virtual design. In the prospective study, participants were assigned to cohorts based on the clinical history participants reported in a screening survey and a study questionnaire. Recovered participants in ImmuneRACE Cohort 3 were defined as having two consecutive negative NP/OP PCR tests, clearance from a healthcare professional, or resolution of symptoms. Each participant in the prospective study had whole blood, serum and a nasopharyngeal or oropharyngeal swab collected by mobile phlebotomists. Prospective study participants could optionally give additional blood draws and questionnaires over an approximately 2-month period. Before DNA extraction, blood samples from the prospective study were shipped at room temperature or frozen.

This receptor chain uses TRBV9 and TRBJ2-1; 10 middle bases align to TRBD2. Input material: PBMCs or T cells enriched from blood (not recorded which). The TCR originated in a young woman who had recovered from COVID-19. The DNA sequence is TGTGCCAGCAGCGTAAGCCTAGCGGGAGTGGGGTACAATGAGCAGTTCTTC. It encodes CASSVSLAGVGYNEQFF.